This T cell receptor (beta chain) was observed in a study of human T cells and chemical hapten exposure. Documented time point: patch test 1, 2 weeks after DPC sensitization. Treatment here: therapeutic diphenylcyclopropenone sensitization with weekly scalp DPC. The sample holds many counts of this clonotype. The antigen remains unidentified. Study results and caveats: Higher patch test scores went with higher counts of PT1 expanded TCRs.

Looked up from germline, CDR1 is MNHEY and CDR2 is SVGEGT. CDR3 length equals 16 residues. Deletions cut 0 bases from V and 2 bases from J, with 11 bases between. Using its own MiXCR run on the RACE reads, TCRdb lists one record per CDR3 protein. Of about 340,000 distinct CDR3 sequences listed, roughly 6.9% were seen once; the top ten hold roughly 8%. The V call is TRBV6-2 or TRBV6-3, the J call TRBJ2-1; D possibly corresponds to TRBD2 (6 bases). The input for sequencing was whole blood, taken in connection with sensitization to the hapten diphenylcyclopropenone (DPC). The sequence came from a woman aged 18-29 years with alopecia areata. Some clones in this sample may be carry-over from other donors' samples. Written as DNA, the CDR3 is TGTGCCAGCAGTTACTCCCCGGGACTGACCTACAATGAGCAGTTCTTC. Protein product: CASSYSPGLTYNEQFF.